A single sample gave rise to the 14 T cell receptor beta chains below, sequenced in a study of shared clonotypes between healthy human individuals (dated by TCRdb to the early 2020s). The library was built by means of the immunoSEQ multiplex PCR assay. Held by TCRdb, this immuneACCESS table contains in-frame sequences only and omits some clones. Under half of the omission traces to an unresolved V gene where checked; the cause of the rest is unknown. The sample table shows about 1.5 million clones, and nearly 99% are seen once. 0.4% to 0.55% of the sample rests with the top ten. Sequenced input: naive CD4+ T cells sorted from blood. According to the study, the label for this sample's cell subset or site signals: CD45RA+ positively selected. The receptors derive from a young man in good health.

This chain uses TRBV28 with TRBJ2-5, with 7 bases aligning to TRBD1. Germline CDR1 reads MDHEN; CDR2 reads SYDVKM. The ends lost 7 bases at V and 2 bases at J; junction bases unmatched: 7. This CDR3 is 14 amino acids long. The CDR3 DNA follows: TGTGCCAGCACAACAGGGGTAGGTCAAGAGACCCAGTACTTC. Encoded protein: CASTTGVGQETQYF. The full variable domain, in which reference TRBV28 and TRBJ2-5 provide the parts outside the CDR3, is DVKVTQSSRYLVKRTGEKVFLECVQDMDHENMFWYRQDPGLGLRLIYFSYDVKMKEKGDIPEGYSVSREKKERFSLILESASTNQTSMYLCASTTGVGQETQYFGPGTRLLVL.

This chain links TRBV20-1 with TRBJ2-1, with no clear D. With 7 bases removed from V and 10 bases from J, the gap between germline ends came to 11 bases. The CDR3 spans 10 residues. Germline lookup yields CDR1 DFQATT and CDR2 SNEGSKA (reference sequence). The CDR3 here is CSVGIWEQFF. CDR3 sequence (DNA): TGCAGTGTTGGGATTTGGGAGCAGTTCTTC.

The gene calls are TRBV5-6 and TRBJ1-2; D is ambiguous. Trimming removed 0 bases at V and 4 bases at J, with 16 bases between. CDR1 and CDR2 (germline): SGHDT, YYEEEE. The CDR3 spans 16 residues. CDR3 loop: CASSLAGSIYFYGYTF. Here the CDR3 DNA reads TGTGCCAGCAGCTTGGCGGGCAGCATCTATTTCTATGGCTACACCTTC. The full variable domain, with the rest looked up from reference TRBV5-6 and TRBJ1-2, is DAGVTQSPTHLIKTRGQQVTLRCSPKSGHDTVSWYQQALGQGPQFIFQYYEEEERQRGNFPDRFSGHQFPNYSSELNVNALLLGDSALYLCASSLAGSIYFYGYTFGSGTRLTVV.

The sample holds one count of this clone. The chain couples TRBV11-1 to TRBJ2-3; D gene uncertain. CDR3 size: 15 residues. V lost 2 bases and J 3 bases, leaving 12 bases between the germline ends. From germline, CDR1 is SGHAT and CDR2 FQDESV (reference sequence). The CDR3 region is CASSLSSRKTDTQYF. The CDR3 coding sequence is TGTGCCAGCAGCTTAAGTAGTAGGAAAACAGATACGCAGTATTTT.

This sequence joins TRBV5-7 and TRBJ2-7, with D hard to call. Being an ORF, TRBV5-7 has a function that is uncertain. Trimming stripped 3 bases from V and 6 bases from J, with 4 bases between. The CDR3 is 10 residues long. The CDR3 is CASSCSEQYF. In DNA, the CDR3 is TGTGCCAGCAGCTGCTCCGAGCAGTACTTC.

V gene TRBV4-1 combines with J gene TRBJ2-5, with 7 bases fitting TRBD1. The ends lost 3 bases at V and 7 bases at J; junction bases unmatched: 8. CDR1 is MGHRA, CDR2 YSYEKL, per germline. The CDR3 is made up of 14 amino acids. As DNA, the CDR3 is TGCGCCAGCAGCCAGGGACAGCTCCAGGGGACCCAGTACTTC. Its translation: CASSQGQLQGTQYF.

The J gene is TRBJ1-2, the V gene TRBV19; tentatively, D is TRBD1 (5 bases). The CDR3 extends over 15 amino acids. Germline CDR1 reads LNHDA; CDR2 reads SQIVND (reference sequence). Deletions cut 9 bases from V and 4 bases from J, with 21 bases between. The CDR3 spells CARNPDFGTPYGYTF. For the CDR3, the DNA is TGTGCCAGAAACCCTGATTTTGGGACCCCCTATGGCTACACCTTC.

The rearrangement uses TRBV5-5 and TRBJ2-7, with D possibly TRBD2 on 5 matching bases. Germline V gives CDR1 SGHKS, CDR2 YYEKEE (reference sequence). The V end lost 0 bases, the J end lost 2 bases, and 15 bases lay between the germline ends. The CDR3 contains 16 residues. The CDR3 loop is CASSLAGGDYPYEQYF. The CDR3 region has the DNA TGTGCCAGCAGCTTGGCAGGAGGCGACTACCCCTACGAGCAGTACTTC.

In its sample, this clone was seen once. CDR3 bases: TGTGCCAGCAGCCCCCCGGGGAGCGGGAGGGAAACTCAGCAGTTCTTC. It translates to CASSPPGSGRETQQFF. The V gene is TRBV28, the J gene TRBJ2-1; 10 bases agree with TRBD2. Germline trimming cut 6 bases from V and 11 bases from J; bases unmatched to any gene: 16. CDR1 is MDHEN and CDR2 is SYDVKM in the germline V gene. The CDR3 totals 16 residues. The variable domain in full, with the rest retrieved from reference TRBV28 and TRBJ2-1, is DVKVTQSSRYLVKRTGEKVFLECVQDMDHENMFWYRQDPGLGLRLIYFSYDVKMKEKGDIPEGYSVSREKKERFSLILESASTNQTSMYLCASSPPGSGRETQQFFGPGTRLTVL.

The genes are TRBV29-1 and TRBJ1-1; D not resolved. The V gene's germline CDR1 is SQVTM and CDR2 ANQGSEA. CDR3 length: 12 amino acids. V lost 3 bases and J 3 bases, leaving 8 bases between the germline ends. CDR3 sequence: CSVDADYTEAFF. DNA of the CDR3: TGCAGCGTTGATGCAGACTACACTGAAGCTTTCTTT.

A single count supports this clone. The chain employs TRBV5-5 and TRBJ2-5, with D possibly being TRBD2 (6 bases). Germline V gene lookup returns CDR1 SGHKS and CDR2 YYEKEE (reference sequence). The V gene lost 4 bases and the J gene lost 1 base, with 17 bases spanning the gap. This CDR3 comprises 16 residues. The CDR3 bases are TGTGCCAGCAGCCCCCCGGGGCGGGGACGCCAAGAGACCCAGTACTTC. This translates into CASSPPGRGRQETQYF.

The chain employs TRBV5-5 and TRBJ2-7; 8 bases match TRBD2. J gave up 4 bases and V 0 bases, and 9 bases lay outside the gene matches. Germline values: CDR1 SGHKS, CDR2 YYEKEE (reference sequence). CDR3 length equals 16 residues. CDR3 region: CASSLDPSGSSYEQYF. Written as DNA, the CDR3 is TGTGCCAGCAGCTTGGACCCGAGCGGGAGTTCATACGAGCAGTACTTC. Full variable domain (outside the CDR3, taken from reference TRBV5-5 and TRBJ2-7): DAGVTQSPTHLIKTRGQQVTLRCSPISGHKSVSWYQQVLGQGPQFIFQYYEKEERGRGNFPDRFSARQFPNYSSELNVNALLLGDSALYLCASSLDPSGSSYEQYFGPGTRLTVT.

The CDR3: CASSQGRTGGLNTEAFF. CDR3 nucleotides: TGTGCCAGCAGCCAAGGACGGACAGGTGGTCTGAACACTGAAGCTTTCTTT. The chain has TRBV14 and TRBJ1-1, with 7 bases matching TRBD1. J gave up 0 bases and V 1 base, and 8 bases lay outside the gene matches. Per the germline V gene, CDR1 is SGHDN and CDR2 is FVKESK. The CDR3 contains 17 residues.

This chain uses TRBV2 with TRBJ2-2; 7 nucleotides agree with TRBD1. Trimming took 4 bases from V and 6 from J; bases not matched to a gene: 8. The CDR3 runs to 15 residues. Germline loops: CDR1 SNHLY, CDR2 FYNNEI. CDR3 amino acids: CASSVKGAPSGELFF. CDR3 DNA: TGTGCCAGCAGTGTAAAGGGGGCGCCTTCCGGGGAGCTGTTTTTT.